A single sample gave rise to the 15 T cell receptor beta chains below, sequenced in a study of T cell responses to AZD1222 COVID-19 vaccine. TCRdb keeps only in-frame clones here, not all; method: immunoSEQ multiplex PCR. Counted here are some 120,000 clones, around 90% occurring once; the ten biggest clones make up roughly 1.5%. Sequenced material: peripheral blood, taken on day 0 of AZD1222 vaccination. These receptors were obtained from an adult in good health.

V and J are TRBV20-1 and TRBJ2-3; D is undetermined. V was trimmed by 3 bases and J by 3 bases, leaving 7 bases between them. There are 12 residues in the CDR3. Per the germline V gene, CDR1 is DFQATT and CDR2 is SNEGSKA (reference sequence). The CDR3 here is CSASTLTDTQYF. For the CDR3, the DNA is TGCAGTGCTAGTACTTTGACAGATACGCAGTATTTT.

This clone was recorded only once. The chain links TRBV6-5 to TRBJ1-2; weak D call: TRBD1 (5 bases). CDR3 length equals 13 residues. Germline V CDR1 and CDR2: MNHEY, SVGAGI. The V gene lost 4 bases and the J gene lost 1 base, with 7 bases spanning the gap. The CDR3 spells CASSWDLNYGYTF. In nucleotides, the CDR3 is TGTGCCAGCAGTTGGGACCTTAACTATGGCTACACCTTC.

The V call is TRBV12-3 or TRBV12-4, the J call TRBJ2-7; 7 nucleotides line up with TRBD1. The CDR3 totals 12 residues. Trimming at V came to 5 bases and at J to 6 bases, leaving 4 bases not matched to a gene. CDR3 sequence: CASSTTGAEQYF. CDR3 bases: TGTGCCAGCAGTACTACAGGGGCCGAGCAGTACTTC.

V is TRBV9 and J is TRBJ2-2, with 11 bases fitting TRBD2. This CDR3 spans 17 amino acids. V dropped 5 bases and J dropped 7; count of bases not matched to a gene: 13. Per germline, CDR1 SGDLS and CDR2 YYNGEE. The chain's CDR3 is CASSSGGASINGGELFF. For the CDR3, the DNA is TGTGCCAGCAGTAGCGGGGGGGCCTCTATTAATGGCGGGGAGCTGTTTTTT.

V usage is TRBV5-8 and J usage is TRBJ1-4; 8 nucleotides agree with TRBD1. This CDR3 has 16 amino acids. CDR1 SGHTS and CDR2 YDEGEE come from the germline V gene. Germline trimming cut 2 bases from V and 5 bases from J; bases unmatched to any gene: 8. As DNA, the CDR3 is TGTGCCAGCAGCTTACCCCGGACAGGGAGGAATGAAAAACTGTTTTTT. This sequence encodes CASSLPRTGRNEKLFF.

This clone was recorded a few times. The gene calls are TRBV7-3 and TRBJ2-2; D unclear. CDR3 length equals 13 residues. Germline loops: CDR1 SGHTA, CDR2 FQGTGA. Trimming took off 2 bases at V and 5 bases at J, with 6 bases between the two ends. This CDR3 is CASSLDRTGELFF. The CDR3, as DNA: TGTGCCAGCAGCTTAGACCGGACCGGGGAGCTGTTTTTT.

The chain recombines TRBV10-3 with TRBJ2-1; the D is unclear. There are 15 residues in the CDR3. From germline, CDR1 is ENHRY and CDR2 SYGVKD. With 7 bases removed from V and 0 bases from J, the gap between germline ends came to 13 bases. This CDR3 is CAITPDPSSYNEQFF. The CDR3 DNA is TGTGCCATCACTCCTGACCCGAGCTCCTACAATGAGCAGTTCTTC.

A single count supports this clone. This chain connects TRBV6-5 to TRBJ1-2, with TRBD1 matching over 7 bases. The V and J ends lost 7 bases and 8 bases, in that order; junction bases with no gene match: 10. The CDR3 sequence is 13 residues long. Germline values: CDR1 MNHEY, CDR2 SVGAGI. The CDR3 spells CASKGAGERGYTF. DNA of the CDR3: TGTGCCAGCAAGGGGGCGGGGGAGCGCGGCTACACCTTC.

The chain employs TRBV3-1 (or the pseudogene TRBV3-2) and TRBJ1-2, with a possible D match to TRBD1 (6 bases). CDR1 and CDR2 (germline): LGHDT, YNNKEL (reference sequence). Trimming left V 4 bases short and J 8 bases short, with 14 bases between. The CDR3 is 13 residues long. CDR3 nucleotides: TGTGCCAGCAGCCGAACAGGGTTAGGGGGCTACACCTTC. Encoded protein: CASSRTGLGGYTF.

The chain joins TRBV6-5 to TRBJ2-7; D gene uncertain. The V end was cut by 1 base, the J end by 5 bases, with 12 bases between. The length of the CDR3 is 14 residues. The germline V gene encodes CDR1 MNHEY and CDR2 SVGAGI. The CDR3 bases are TGTGCCAGCAGTTACTTGGAGACCGACAACGAGCAGTACTTC. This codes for CASSYLETDNEQYF.

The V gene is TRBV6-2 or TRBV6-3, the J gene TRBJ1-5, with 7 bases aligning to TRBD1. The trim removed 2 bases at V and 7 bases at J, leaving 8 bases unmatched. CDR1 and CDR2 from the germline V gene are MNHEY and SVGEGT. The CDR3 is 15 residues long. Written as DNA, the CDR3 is TGTGCCAGCAGTTACGGGACAGCCAAGGGGCAGCCCCAGCATTTT. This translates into CASSYGTAKGQPQHF.

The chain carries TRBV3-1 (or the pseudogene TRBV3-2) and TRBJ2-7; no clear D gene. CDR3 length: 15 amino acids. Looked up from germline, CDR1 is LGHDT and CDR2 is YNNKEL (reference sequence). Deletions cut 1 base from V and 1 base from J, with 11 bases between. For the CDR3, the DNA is TGTGCCAGCAGCCAAGGCTACGGCAGTTCCTACGAGCAGTACTTC. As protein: CASSQGYGSSYEQYF.

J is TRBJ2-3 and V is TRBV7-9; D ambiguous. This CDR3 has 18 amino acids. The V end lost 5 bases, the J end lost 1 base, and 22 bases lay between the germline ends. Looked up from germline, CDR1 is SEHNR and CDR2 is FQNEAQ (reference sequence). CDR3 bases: TGTGCCAGCAGCCCCCAGCCCTGGTCTCGCGGCGGCACAGATACGCAGTATTTT. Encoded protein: CASSPQPWSRGGTDTQYF.

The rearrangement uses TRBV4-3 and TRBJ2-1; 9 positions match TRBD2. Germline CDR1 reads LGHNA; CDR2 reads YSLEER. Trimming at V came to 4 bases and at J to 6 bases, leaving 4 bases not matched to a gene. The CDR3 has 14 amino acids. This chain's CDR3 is CASSRTAGGNEQFF. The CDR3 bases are TGCGCCAGCAGCCGAACAGCGGGGGGCAATGAGCAGTTCTTC.

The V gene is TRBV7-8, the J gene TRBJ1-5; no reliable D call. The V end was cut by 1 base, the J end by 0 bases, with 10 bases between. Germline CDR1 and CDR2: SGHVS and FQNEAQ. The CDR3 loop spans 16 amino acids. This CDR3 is CASSLGAGSSNQPQHF. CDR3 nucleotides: TGTGCCAGCAGCTTAGGCGCGGGTAGTAGCAATCAGCCCCAGCATTTT.